The 24 T cell receptor beta chains below were found in one sample sequenced in a study of CD8 T cells in ankylosing spondylitis. Findings of the study overall: Seemingly distinctive of ankylosing spondylitis blood was a TCR beta motif formed by eight highly homologous variants.

These receptors are not linked to any known antigen. TCRdb re-called the 5' RACE reads with MiXCR, one entry per CDR3 protein. Of some 450,000 distinct CDR3 sequences in the sample, 15% to 20% were seen once. Input material: blood, either unsorted or a sorted T cell fraction (not recorded which). Receptors originate from a male donor with ankylosing spondylitis.

The chain combines TRBV20-1 with TRBJ2-2, with TRBD1 matching 9 bases. The V gene's germline CDR1 is DFQATT and CDR2 SNEGSKA (reference sequence). The CDR3 is 17 amino acids. V was clipped by 1 base and J by 0 bases; unmatched bases: 6. CDR3 sequence reads: CSARATGGRANTGELFF. The CDR3 region has the DNA TGCAGTGCTAGAGCCACAGGGGGCCGGGCGAACACCGGGGAGCTGTTTTTT.

The genes are TRBV5-1 and TRBJ2-2; D is unclear. Germline V gives CDR1 SGHRS, CDR2 YFSETQ. The CDR3 is made up of 15 amino acids. Trimming cost V 0 bases and J 3 bases, with 9 bases left between them. In DNA, the CDR3 is TGCGCCAGCAGCTTGGAAAGGGCAGACACCGGGGAGCTGTTTTTT. This encodes CASSLERADTGELFF.

V gene TRBV2 combines with J gene TRBJ2-7, with 10 bases fitting TRBD1. The CDR3 runs 13 residues. Germline values: CDR1 SNHLY, CDR2 FYNNEI. V was clipped by 8 bases and J by 6 bases; unmatched bases: 7. CDR3 nucleotides: TGTGCCAGCCGACAGGGGGCGCCTGGCGAGCAGTACTTC. Its protein product is CASRQGAPGEQYF. The full variable domain, with the rest looked up from reference TRBV2 and TRBJ2-7, is EPEVTQTPSHQVTQMGQEVILRCVPISNHLYFYWYRQILGQKVEFLVSFYNNEISEKSEIFDDQFSVERPDGSNFTLKIRSTKLEDSAMYFCASRQGAPGEQYFGPGTRLTVT.

V is TRBV19 and J is TRBJ2-4; D could derive from TRBD1 or TRBD2 (6 bases each). Trimming removed 10 bases at V and 6 bases at J, with 19 bases between. The CDR3 totals 14 residues. Germline-derived CDR1 and CDR2 are LNHDA and SQIVND (reference sequence). DNA for the CDR3: TGTGCCACCCACGTCACGGGGGCCGGAAACATTCAGTACTTC. Its protein is CATHVTGAGNIQYF.

The rearrangement uses TRBV12-3 or TRBV12-4 and TRBJ2-3; D might be TRBD2 (7 bases). The CDR3 covers 14 residues. V was pared by 2 bases and J by 4 bases, with 10 bases between. CDR3: CASSLRGGPDTQYF. CDR3 in DNA: TGTGCCAGCAGTTTAAGGGGGGGCCCAGATACGCAGTATTTT.

This chain uses TRBV29-1 with TRBJ2-2; no clear D gene. V dropped 7 bases and J dropped 3 bases, with 12 bases sitting between them. CDR3 length: 13 amino acids. Germline CDR1 SQVTM, CDR2 ANQGSEA. CDR3: CSAEWRYTGELFF. The CDR3 bases are TGCAGCGCTGAGTGGCGGTACACCGGGGAGCTGTTTTTT.

V usage is TRBV28 and J usage is TRBJ2-1; 14 bases fit TRBD2. Trimming took 3 bases from V and 9 from J; bases not matched to a gene: 1. This CDR3 spans 14 amino acids. The germline V gene encodes CDR1 MDHEN and CDR2 SYDVKM. The DNA for the CDR3 is TGTGCCAGCAGTTTGACTAGCGGGAGGGGTGAGCAGTTCTTC. Encoded protein: CASSLTSGRGEQFF.

In this sample, this clonotype turned up a few times. The CDR3 sequence is CSARDRGRQPSEKLFF. The CDR3 DNA is TGCAGTGCTAGAGACCGAGGGAGACAGCCTTCAGAAAAACTGTTTTTT. This sequence joins TRBV20-1 and TRBJ1-4, with D tentatively TRBD1 (5 bases). This CDR3 is 16 amino acids long. Germline values: CDR1 DFQATT, CDR2 SNEGSKA (reference sequence). Trimming left V 0 bases short and J 8 bases short, with 19 bases between.

This sequence joins TRBV9 and TRBJ1-2; 8 bases line up with TRBD1. Germline CDR1 is SGDLS and CDR2 is YYNGEE. The CDR3 covers 13 residues. Trimming took 6 bases from V and 8 from J; bases not matched to a gene: 9. The CDR3, as DNA: TGTGCCAGCAAACAGGGGGACAGTAAAGGCTACACCTTC. Residues: CASKQGDSKGYTF. Drawing the rest from reference TRBV9 and TRBJ1-2, the complete variable domain is DSGVTQTPKHLITATGQRVTLRCSPRSGDLSVYWYQQSLDQGLQFLIQYYNGEERAKGNILERFSAQQFPDLHSELNLSSLELGDSALYFCASKQGDSKGYTFGSGTRLTVV.

This clonotype was detected a few times. The rearrangement uses TRBV4-3 and TRBJ2-7; 7 bases map to TRBD2. V lost 0 bases and J lost 9; bases outside the gene matches: 11. This CDR3 contains 15 residues. Germline CDR1 and CDR2: LGHNA and YSLEER. The CDR3 loop is CASSQDPGRGFMQYF. CDR3 in DNA: TGCGCCAGCAGCCAAGATCCGGGGCGGGGGTTTATGCAGTACTTC.

The chain joins TRBV14 to TRBJ2-7; 11 positions match TRBD1. The CDR3 is 15 amino acids. The germline CDR1 and CDR2 sequences are SGHDN and FVKESK. After removal of 0 bases from V and 5 bases from J, the junction contained 3 bases not matched to a gene. CDR3 sequence (DNA): TGTGCCAGCAGCCAAGACGGACAGGGGGCCGACGAGCAGTACTTC. Protein product: CASSQDGQGADEQYF.

This clonotype was observed a handful of times. The chain recombines TRBV4-3 with TRBJ1-5, with a tentative D call TRBD1 (6 bases). The CDR3 contains 16 residues. Trimming removed 0 bases from V and 10 bases from J, with 19 bases in between. Germline CDR1 reads LGHNA; CDR2 reads YSLEER. Here the CDR3 reads CASSQDIDRPLVPQHF. CDR3 nucleotides: TGCGCCAGCAGCCAAGATATTGACAGGCCCCTTGTCCCCCAGCATTTT.

The chain uses TRBV20-1 and TRBJ1-1; D not certain. V lost 3 bases and J lost 5, with 10 bases in between. This CDR3 comprises 12 residues. Germline CDR1 is DFQATT and CDR2 is SNEGSKA (reference sequence). This CDR3 is CSASIWSTEAFF. DNA of the CDR3: TGCAGTGCTAGTATATGGAGTACTGAAGCTTTCTTT.

This clonotype occurred a few times. This CDR3 is CASSLRVRGTDTQYF. The CDR3 DNA reads as TGTGCCAGCAGCCTAAGGGTAAGGGGCACAGATACGCAGTATTTT. V is TRBV3-1 and J is TRBJ2-3; D gene uncertain. The germline V and J ends were trimmed by 4 bases and 1 base, with 12 bases remaining between them. Germline loops: CDR1 LGHDT, CDR2 YNNKEL (reference sequence). The CDR3 runs 15 residues.

The chain has TRBV28 and TRBJ1-1; D is ambiguous. Deletions cut 5 bases from V and 5 bases from J, with 15 bases between. The CDR3 runs 14 residues. Germline loops: CDR1 MDHEN, CDR2 SYDVKM. The CDR3 reads CASSDRNRRTEAFF. In DNA, the CDR3 is TGTGCCAGCAGTGACCGCAACAGAAGGACTGAAGCTTTCTTT.

This clonotype has more than one count but fewer than ten. The rearrangement links TRBV7-9 to TRBJ2-5; 7 bases are a match to TRBD1. V lost 1 base, J lost 2 bases, and 7 bases stayed unmatched. The CDR3 spans 16 residues. Germline values: CDR1 SEHNR, CDR2 FQNEAQ (reference sequence). CDR3 nucleotides: TGTGCCAGCAGCTTAGGGGACAGAGGCGAACAAGAGACCCAGTACTTC. It specifies CASSLGDRGEQETQYF. The complete variable domain, with remaining parts taken from reference TRBV7-9 and TRBJ2-5, reads DTGVSQNPRHKITKRGQNVTFRCDPISEHNRLYWYRQTLGQGPEFLTYFQNEAQLEKSRLLSDRFSAERPKGSFSTLEIQRTEQGDSAMYLCASSLGDRGEQETQYFGPGTRLLVL.

This clonotype was counted between two and nine times. The gene calls are TRBV6-1 and TRBJ1-1, with D possibly TRBD1 on 6 matching bases. CDR3 length equals 15 residues. Looked up from germline, CDR1 is MNHNS and CDR2 is SASEGT. V was cut by 2 bases and J by 4 bases, with 14 bases left in between. The DNA for the CDR3 is TGTGCCAGCAGTGAATCCCGGGGAGGGGGCACTGAAGCTTTCTTT. Translating gives CASSESRGGGTEAFF.

The chain recombines TRBV24-1 with TRBJ1-5; maybe TRBD1 (6 bases). The CDR3 loop spans 15 amino acids. Germline assignment: CDR1 KGHDR and CDR2 SFDVKD. V was cut by 6 bases and J by 3 bases, with 14 bases left in between. The chain's CDR3 is CATSLPDSLNQPQHF. The CDR3 DNA reads as TGTGCCACCAGTTTACCGGACAGCCTCAATCAGCCCCAGCATTTT.

The sample holds many counts of this clonotype. The chain uses TRBV12-3 or TRBV12-4 and TRBJ2-5, with D hard to call. V dropped 3 bases and J dropped 1 base, with 18 bases sitting between them. This CDR3 region has 17 residues. In DNA, the CDR3 is TGTGCCAGCAGTTTTGGGGTAGGCAGCTCGAGCCAAGAGACCCAGTACTTC. This encodes CASSFGVGSSSQETQYF.

This clonotype has only a few counts. The chain carries TRBV12-3 or TRBV12-4 and TRBJ1-6, with D uncertain. The CDR3 covers 14 residues. V lost 1 base and J lost 9, with 10 bases in between. The CDR3 spells CASSLGDWSSPLHF. The DNA for the CDR3 is TGTGCCAGCAGTTTAGGGGATTGGAGTTCACCCCTCCACTTT.

CDR3 bases: TGTGCCAGCAGTTTTCTAGCGGGGGAACCTCTAGCCAAAAACATTCAGTACTTC. Amino acid sequence: CASSFLAGEPLAKNIQYF. The chain is built from TRBV6-2 or TRBV6-3 and TRBJ2-4; 10 bases align to TRBD2. The CDR3 runs to 18 residues. The J segment lost 0 bases and the V segment lost 4 bases, leaving 9 bases of the junction unmatched. Germline-derived CDR1 and CDR2 are MNHEY and SVGEGT.

This clonotype has only a few counts. This rearrangement joins TRBV6-2 or TRBV6-3 to TRBJ2-7, with TRBD2 matching over 9 bases. Germline trimming cut 1 base from V and 0 bases from J; bases unmatched to any gene: 10. Looked up from germline, CDR1 is MNHEY and CDR2 is SVGEGT. This CDR3 contains 18 residues. The CDR3: CASSYLRSGRKSSYEQYF. The CDR3 coding sequence is TGTGCCAGCAGTTACTTGAGGAGCGGGAGGAAAAGCTCCTACGAGCAGTACTTC.

The V gene is TRBV5-1, the J gene TRBJ2-3, with a tentative D call TRBD2 (5 bases). The V gene's germline CDR1 is SGHRS and CDR2 YFSETQ. V was clipped by 1 base and J by 0 bases, with 15 bases between them. CDR3 length: 17 amino acids. The chain's CDR3 is CASSLPPWGASTDTQYF. As DNA, the CDR3 is TGCGCCAGCAGCTTGCCTCCGTGGGGAGCTAGCACAGATACGCAGTATTTT. Full variable domain (outside the CDR3, taken from reference TRBV5-1 and TRBJ2-3): KAGVTQTPRYLIKTRGQQVTLSCSPISGHRSVSWYQQTPGQGLQFLFEYFSETQRNKGNFPGRFSGRQFSNSRSEMNVSTLELGDSALYLCASSLPPWGASTDTQYFGPGTRLTVL.

This clonotype was found a few times. The chain employs TRBV7-9 and TRBJ2-7; tentatively, D is TRBD1 or TRBD2 (6 bases each). Trimming shortened V by 2 bases and J by 5 bases, and 10 bases separated the two germline ends. Germline values: CDR1 SEHNR, CDR2 FQNEAQ (reference sequence). This CDR3 spans 13 amino acids. CDR3 sequence reads: CASSLRGPDEQYF. CDR3 nucleotides: TGTGCCAGCAGCTTACGGGGGCCGGACGAGCAGTACTTC.